The present entry profiles one T cell receptor beta chain with its context. The antigen this receptor binds is unknown. Base qualities are not recorded, but no much larger clone differs from it by a single base. The sample is drawn from a study of blood T cell repertoires in COVID-19 (dated by TCRdb to 2020 to 2022). With regard to the full study: Samples covering the acute and convalescent phases of COVID-19 were provided by collaborators in the United States, Italy and Spain. The prospective study material was composed of cDNA or gDNA derived from T cells, B-cell-depleted T cells, or PBMCs. Subjects who had been exposed to COVID-19, were actively infected with it, or had recovered from it provided the deeply sampled blood TCRbeta repertoires that made up the dataset. The repertoires were made available in a free public database intended to serve as a resource for research on the immune response to SARS-CoV-2. The samples were drawn from two sources: the first 160 participants of the ongoing ImmuneRACE study, and approximately 1,300 subjects contributed by 6 global collaborators. Nearly every sample came with metadata listing a de-identified subject ID, COVID-19 status, age in years and sex. HLA class I and class II types, where available, came from metadata supplied by the sample provider rather than from assay-based typing.

Per the germline V gene, MDHEN is the CDR1 and SYDVKM is the CDR2. The CDR3 covers 18 residues, taking in both the cysteine and the phenylalanine. Only CDR3 DNA is held: 54 bases, read in frame from base 1. The germline ends are 19 bases apart after V is trimmed by 2 bases and J by 5 bases. TCRbeta CDR3 regions were amplified from genomic DNA by means of the immunoSEQ Assay, a bias-controlled multiplex PCR. The paper's data handling went like this. Nucleated cell counts per sample were estimated from amplification of reference gene primers within the assay. Sequence reads were collapsed and filtered to measure the absolute abundance of every unique TCRbeta CDR3 rearrangement. Productive Simpson clonality was computed per sample as the square root of Simpson's diversity index over productive rearrangements. Held by TCRdb, this immuneACCESS table contains in-frame sequences only and omits some clones. Under half of the omission traces to an unresolved V gene where checked; the cause of the rest is unknown. V, J and clone size reflect that table, while D and trimming were determined from the DNA. This sample lists 200,000 or so clones; 82% were detected once. Approximately 5.4% of the sample rests with the top ten.

Study-wide conclusions, independent of this receptor: The quantity of clinical and demographic metadata differed by source and by participant and was supplied without curation.

Whole blood was collected in K2EDTA tubes by collaborating institutions according to the institutions' own protocols. For TCRbeta analysis, collaborator samples were shipped as frozen whole blood, as isolated PBMCs, or as DNA extracted from either sample type. This receptor was obtained from a woman aged 25 to 39 with acute or convalescent COVID-19. Recombination linked TRBV28 to TRBJ1-6, with no reliable assignment of the D segment. Material for sequencing was peripheral blood. The CDR3 protein: CASSLSHLREVHNSPLHF. The DNA reads TGTGCCAGCAGTTTAAGTCACCTTCGGGAAGTACATAATTCACCCCTCCACTTT.